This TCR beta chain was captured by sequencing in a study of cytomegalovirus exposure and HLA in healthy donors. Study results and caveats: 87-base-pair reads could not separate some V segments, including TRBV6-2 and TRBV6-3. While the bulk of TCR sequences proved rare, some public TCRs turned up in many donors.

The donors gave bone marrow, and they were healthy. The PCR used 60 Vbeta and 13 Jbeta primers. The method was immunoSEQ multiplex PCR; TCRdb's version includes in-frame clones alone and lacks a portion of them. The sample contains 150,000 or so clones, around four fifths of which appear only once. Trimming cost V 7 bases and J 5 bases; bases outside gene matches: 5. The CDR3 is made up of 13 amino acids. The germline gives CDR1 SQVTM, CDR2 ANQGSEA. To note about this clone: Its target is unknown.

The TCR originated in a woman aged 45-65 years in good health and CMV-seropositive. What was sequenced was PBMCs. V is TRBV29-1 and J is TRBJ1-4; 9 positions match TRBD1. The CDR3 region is CSARQGVNEKLFF. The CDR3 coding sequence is TGCAGCGCGCGACAGGGGGTAAATGAAAAACTGTTTTTT.